Below, 6 T cell receptor beta chains from the same sample are listed, as sequenced in a study of T cell clonality in common variable immunodeficiency. Only in-frame clones appear in the TCRdb table, and some are missing; sequencing was by immunoSEQ multiplex PCR. This sample comprises under 35,000 clones, none seen once only. Input material: peripheral blood mononuclear cells. Receptors originate from a person aged 18 to 70 in good health.

This clone was observed many times. The read gets to within 3 residues of the CDR3 end, and the germline J gene fills in the rest. The chain links TRBV29-1 to TRBJ2-1; TRBD1 is a possible D gene (5 bases). V gave up 6 bases and J gave up 5 bases, with 14 bases separating them. CDR3 size: 13 residues. From germline, CDR1 is SQVTM and CDR2 ANQGSEA. CDR3 in amino acids: CSVDKDTDNEQFF. The DNA read from the CDR3 is TGCAGCGTGGATAAGGACACCGACAATGAG.

This clone was seen repeatedly, ten times or more. The read halts 3 residues ahead of the CDR3 end, with the missing end drawn from the germline J gene. The gene calls are TRBV30 and TRBJ2-7, with 8 bases that match TRBD2. Germline lookup yields CDR1 GTSNPN and CDR2 SVGIG (reference sequence). Losses at the gene ends were 0 bases for V and 5 bases for J; bases not matched to a gene: 3. This CDR3 is built from 13 residues. CDR3 sequence: CAWSVGLVNEQYF. Incomplete CDR3 DNA: TGTGCCTGGAGTGTGGGACTAGTCAACGAG.

This clone was counted only a few times. The read terminates 3 residues ahead of where the CDR3 ends, so the germline J gene completes it. The chain links TRBV5-6 to TRBJ2-3; perhaps TRBD1 as D (5 bases). Germline V gene sequence: CDR1 SGHDT, CDR2 YYEEEE. The CDR3 is made up of 15 amino acids. CDR3 DNA, as far as it was read: TGTGCCAGCAGCTTGGGTAAGGGCAGGGTCGAGACG. It translates to CASSLGKGRVET. The full CDR3 sequence reads CASSLGKGRVETQYF.

This clone has at least ten counts. The CDR3 end is not reached by the read, which stops 3 residues before it; the germline J gene fills it in. This chain connects TRBV30 to TRBJ1-5, with 9 bases identical to TRBD1. The J segment lost 6 bases and the V segment lost 2 bases, leaving 8 bases of the junction unmatched. CDR1 and CDR2 from the germline V gene are GTSNPN and SVGIG (reference sequence). This CDR3 is 15 amino acids long. The sequenced part of the CDR3 DNA is TGTGCCTGGAGTCGAGGGACAGGGAGCCGTCAGCCC. It codes for CAWSRGTGSRQP. The entire CDR3 reads CAWSRGTGSRQPQHF.

Many counts were recorded for this clone. The observed sequence ends 3 residues before the CDR3 terminus, with the missing tail filled in from the germline J gene. The V and J genes are TRBV7-3 and TRBJ1-6; D is unresolved. Germline lookup yields CDR1 SGHTA and CDR2 FQGTGA. Trimming pared 2 bases from V and 6 bases from J, leaving 8 bases between. The CDR3 is 14 residues long. The CDR3 protein is CASSLGGSNSPLHF. The sequenced part of the CDR3 DNA is TGTGCCAGCAGCTTAGGCGGGAGTAATTCACCC.

The CDR3 spells CASSSQGVNDYTF. The CDR3 bases that were read are TGTGCCAGCAGCTCACAGGGGGTCAATGAC. The chain combines TRBV2 with TRBJ1-2; TRBD1 matches 8 bases. The sequence runs out 3 residues before the end of the CDR3; the remainder is reconstructed from the germline J gene. CDR1 is SNHLY and CDR2 is FYNNEI in the germline V gene. This CDR3 has 13 residues.